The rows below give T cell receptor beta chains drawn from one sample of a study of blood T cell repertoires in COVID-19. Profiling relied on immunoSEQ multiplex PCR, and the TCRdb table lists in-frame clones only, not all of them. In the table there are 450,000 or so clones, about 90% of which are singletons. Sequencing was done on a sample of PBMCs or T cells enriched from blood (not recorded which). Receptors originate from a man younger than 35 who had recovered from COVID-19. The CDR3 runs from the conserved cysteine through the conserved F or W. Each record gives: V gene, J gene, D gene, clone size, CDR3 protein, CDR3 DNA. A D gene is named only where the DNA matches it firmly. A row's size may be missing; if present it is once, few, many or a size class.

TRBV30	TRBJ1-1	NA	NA	CAWLLNTEAFF	TGTGCCTGGCTATTGAACACTGAAGCTTTCTTT
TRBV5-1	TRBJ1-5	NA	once	CASSLAPGLNQPQHF	TGCGCCAGCAGCTTGGCGCCAGGGCTCAATCAGCCCCAGCATTTT
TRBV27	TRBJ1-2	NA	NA	CASSLAGDPYGYTF	TGTGCCAGCAGTTTGGCGGGAGATCCCTATGGCTACACCTTC
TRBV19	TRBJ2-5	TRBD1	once	CASSIGSGGSETQYF	TGTGCCAGTAGTATAGGTTCAGGGGGCAGTGAGACCCAGTACTTC
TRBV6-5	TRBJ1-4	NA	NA	CASMGGRDGEKLFF	TGTGCCAGCATGGGCGGGCGGGACGGCGAAAAACTGTTTTTT
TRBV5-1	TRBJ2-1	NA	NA	CASSPEAGVTYNEQFF	TGCGCCAGCAGCCCAGAGGCCGGGGTAACATACAATGAGCAGTTCTTC
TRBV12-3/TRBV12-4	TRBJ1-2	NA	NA	CASSFRVNYGYTF	TGTGCCAGCAGTTTCCGGGTTAACTATGGCTACACCTTC
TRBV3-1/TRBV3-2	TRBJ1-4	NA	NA	CASSQGGGLANEKLFF	TGTGCCAGCAGCCAAGGGGGGGGCCTAGCTAATGAAAAACTGTTTTTT
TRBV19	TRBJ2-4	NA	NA	CASGGGGIAKNIQYF	TGTGCCAGTGGGGGAGGGGGAATAGCCAAAAACATTCAGTACTTC
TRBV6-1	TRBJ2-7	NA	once	CASSEALGHTYEQYF	TGTGCCAGCAGTGAAGCGTTGGGACACACCTACGAGCAGTACTTC
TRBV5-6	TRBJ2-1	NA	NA	CASSLGLNPSYSYNEQFF	TGTGCCAGCAGCTTGGGACTCAACCCGAGTTACTCCTACAATGAGCAGTTCTTC
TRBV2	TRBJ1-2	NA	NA	CARQGLYGYTF	TGTGCCAGACAGGGACTATATGGCTACACCTTC
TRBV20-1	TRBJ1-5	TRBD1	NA	CSASETGGRNQPQHF	TGCAGTGCTAGTGAGACAGGGGGCCGCAATCAGCCCCAGCATTTT
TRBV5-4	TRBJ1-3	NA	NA	CASSSPAGSGNTIYF	TGTGCCAGCAGCTCCCCAGCAGGCTCTGGAAACACCATATATTTT